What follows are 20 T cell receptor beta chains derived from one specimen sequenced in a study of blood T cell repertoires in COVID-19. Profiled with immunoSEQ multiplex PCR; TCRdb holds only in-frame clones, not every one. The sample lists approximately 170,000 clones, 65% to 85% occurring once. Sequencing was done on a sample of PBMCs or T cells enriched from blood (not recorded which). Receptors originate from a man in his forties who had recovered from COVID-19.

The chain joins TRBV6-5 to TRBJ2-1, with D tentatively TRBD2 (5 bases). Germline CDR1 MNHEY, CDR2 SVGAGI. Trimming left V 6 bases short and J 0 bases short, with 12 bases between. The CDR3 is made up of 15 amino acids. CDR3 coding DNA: TGTGCCAGCAGATCTACTAGAATCTCCTACAATGAGCAGTTCTTC. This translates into CASRSTRISYNEQFF.

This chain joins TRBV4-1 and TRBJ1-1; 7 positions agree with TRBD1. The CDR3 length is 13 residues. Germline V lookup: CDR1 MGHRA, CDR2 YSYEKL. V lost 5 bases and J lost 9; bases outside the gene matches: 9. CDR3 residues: CASSLTRQGQAFF. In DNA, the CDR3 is TGCGCCAGCAGCTTAACTCGACAGGGCCAAGCTTTCTTT.

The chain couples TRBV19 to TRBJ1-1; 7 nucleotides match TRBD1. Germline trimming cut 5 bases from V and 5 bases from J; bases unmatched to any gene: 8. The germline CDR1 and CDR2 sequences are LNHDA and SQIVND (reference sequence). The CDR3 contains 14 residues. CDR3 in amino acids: CASSVTGVETEAFF. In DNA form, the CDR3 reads TGTGCCAGTAGTGTAACAGGGGTCGAAACTGAAGCTTTCTTT. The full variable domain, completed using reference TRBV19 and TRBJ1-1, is DGGITQSPKYLFRKEGQNVTLSCEQNLNHDAMYWYRQDPGQGLRLIYYSQIVNDFQKGDIAEGYSVSREKKESFPLTVTSAQKNPTAFYLCASSVTGVETEAFFGQGTRLTVV.

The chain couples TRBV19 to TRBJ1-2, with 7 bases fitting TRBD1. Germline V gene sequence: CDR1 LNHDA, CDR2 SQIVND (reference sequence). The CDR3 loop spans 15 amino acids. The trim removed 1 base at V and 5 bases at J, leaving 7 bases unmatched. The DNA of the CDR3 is TGTGCCAGTAGTATAGCGACAGGGAGGTGGTATGGCTACACCTTC. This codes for CASSIATGRWYGYTF.

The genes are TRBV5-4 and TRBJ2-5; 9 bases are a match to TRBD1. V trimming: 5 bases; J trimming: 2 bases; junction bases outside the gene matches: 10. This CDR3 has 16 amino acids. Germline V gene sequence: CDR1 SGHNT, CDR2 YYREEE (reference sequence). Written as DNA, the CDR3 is TGTGCCAGCAGATTACAGGGGGCGCGAGGGCAAGAGACCCAGTACTTC. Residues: CASRLQGARGQETQYF.

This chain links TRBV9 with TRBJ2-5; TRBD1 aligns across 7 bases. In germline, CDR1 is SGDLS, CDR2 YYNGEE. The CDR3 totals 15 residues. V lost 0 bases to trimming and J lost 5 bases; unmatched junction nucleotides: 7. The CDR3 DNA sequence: TGTGCCAGCAGCGTAGGAGAGGGGGCGCGGGAGACCCAGTACTTC. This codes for CASSVGEGARETQYF.

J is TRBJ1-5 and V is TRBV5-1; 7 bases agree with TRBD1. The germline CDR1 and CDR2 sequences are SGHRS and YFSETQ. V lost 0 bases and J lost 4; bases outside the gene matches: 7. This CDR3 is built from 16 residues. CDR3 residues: CASSLEGARANQPQHF. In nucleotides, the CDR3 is TGCGCCAGCAGCTTGGAGGGGGCAAGGGCTAATCAGCCCCAGCATTTT.

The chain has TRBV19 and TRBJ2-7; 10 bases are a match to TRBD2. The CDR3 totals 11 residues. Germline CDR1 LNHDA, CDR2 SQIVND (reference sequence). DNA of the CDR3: TGTGCAGTAGCGGGGGGTATGGAGCAGTACTTC. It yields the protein CAVAGGMEQYF. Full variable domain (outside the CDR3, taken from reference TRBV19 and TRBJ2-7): DGGITQSPKYLFRKEGQNVTLSCEQNLNHDAMYWYRQDPGQGLRLIYYSQIVNDFQKGDIAEGYSVSREKKESFPLTVTSAQKNPTAFYLCAVAGGMEQYFGPGTRLTVT.

CDR3 in amino acids: CASSQGQGGAEAFF. As DNA, the CDR3 is TGCGCCAGCAGCCAAGGACAGGGCGGGGCTGAAGCTTTCTTT. The genes are TRBV5-1 and TRBJ1-1; 8 positions agree with TRBD1. The CDR3 runs to 14 residues. The ends lost 4 bases at V and 6 bases at J; junction bases unmatched: 8. CDR1 is SGHRS and CDR2 is YFSETQ in the germline V gene.

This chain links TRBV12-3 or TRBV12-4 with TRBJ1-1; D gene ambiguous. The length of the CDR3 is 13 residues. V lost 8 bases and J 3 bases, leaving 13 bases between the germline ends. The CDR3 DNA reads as TGTGCCAGCTTAACTTCGGAGGACACTGAAGCTTTCTTT. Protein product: CASLTSEDTEAFF.

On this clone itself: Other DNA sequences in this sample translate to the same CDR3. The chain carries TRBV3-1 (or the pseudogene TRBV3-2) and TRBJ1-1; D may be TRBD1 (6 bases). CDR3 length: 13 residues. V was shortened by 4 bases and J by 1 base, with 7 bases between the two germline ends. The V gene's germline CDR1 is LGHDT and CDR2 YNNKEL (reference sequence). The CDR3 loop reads CASSLQGNTEAFF. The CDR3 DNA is TGTGCCAGCAGCCTACAGGGGAACACTGAAGCTTTCTTT.

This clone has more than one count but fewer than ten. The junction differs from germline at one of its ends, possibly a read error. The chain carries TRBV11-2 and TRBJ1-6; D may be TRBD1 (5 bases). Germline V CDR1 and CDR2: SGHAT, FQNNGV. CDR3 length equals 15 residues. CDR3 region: CASTLTPSGKGPLHF. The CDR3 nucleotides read TGTGCCAGCACCTTAACCCCCTCAGGGAAGGGACCCCTCCACTTT.

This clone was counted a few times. The CDR3 sequence: CAWGKTGFSYEQYF. The DNA for the CDR3 is TGTGCCTGGGGCAAGACAGGGTTCTCCTACGAGCAGTACTTC. The chain couples TRBV30 to TRBJ2-7; 7 nucleotides line up with TRBD1. V lost 5 bases, J lost 0 bases, and 7 bases stayed unmatched. Germline V gene sequence: CDR1 GTSNPN, CDR2 SVGIG (reference sequence). The CDR3 runs to 14 residues.

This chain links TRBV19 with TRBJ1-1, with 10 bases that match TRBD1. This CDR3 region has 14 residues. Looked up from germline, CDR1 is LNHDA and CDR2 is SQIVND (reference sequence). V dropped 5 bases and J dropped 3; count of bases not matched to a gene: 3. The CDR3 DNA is TGTGCCAGTAGTTGGGGACAGGGGTACACTGAAGCTTTCTTT. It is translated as CASSWGQGYTEAFF.

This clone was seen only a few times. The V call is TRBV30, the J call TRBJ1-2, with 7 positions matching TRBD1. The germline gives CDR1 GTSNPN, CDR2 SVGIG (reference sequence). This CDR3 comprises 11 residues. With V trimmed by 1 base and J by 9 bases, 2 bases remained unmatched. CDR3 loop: CAWSAGQSYTF. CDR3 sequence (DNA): TGTGCCTGGAGTGCGGGACAGAGCTACACCTTC.

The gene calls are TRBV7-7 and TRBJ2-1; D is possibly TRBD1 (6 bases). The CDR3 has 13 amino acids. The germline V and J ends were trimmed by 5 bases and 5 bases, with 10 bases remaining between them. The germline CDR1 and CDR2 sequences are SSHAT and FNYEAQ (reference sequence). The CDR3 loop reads CASSPRQDNEQFF. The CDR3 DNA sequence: TGTGCCAGCAGCCCTAGACAGGACAATGAGCAGTTCTTC.

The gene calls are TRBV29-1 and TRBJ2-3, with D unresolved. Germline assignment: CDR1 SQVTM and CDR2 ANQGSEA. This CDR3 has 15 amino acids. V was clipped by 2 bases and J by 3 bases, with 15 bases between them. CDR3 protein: CSVETLGSPTDTQYF. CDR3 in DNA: TGCAGCGTTGAAACTTTGGGCAGCCCTACAGATACGCAGTATTTT.

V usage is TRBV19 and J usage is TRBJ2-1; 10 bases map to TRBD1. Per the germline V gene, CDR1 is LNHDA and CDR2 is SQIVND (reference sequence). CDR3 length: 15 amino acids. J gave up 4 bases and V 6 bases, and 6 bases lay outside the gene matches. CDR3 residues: CASSRPGQGYNEQFF. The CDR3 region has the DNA TGTGCCAGTAGCCGACCGGGACAGGGGTACAATGAGCAGTTCTTC.

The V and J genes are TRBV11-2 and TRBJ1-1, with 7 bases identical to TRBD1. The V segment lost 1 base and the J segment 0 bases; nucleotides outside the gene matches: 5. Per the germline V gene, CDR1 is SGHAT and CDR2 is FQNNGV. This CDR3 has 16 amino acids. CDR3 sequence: CASSLGGTVMNTEAFF. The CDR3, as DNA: TGTGCCAGCAGCTTAGGTGGGACAGTCATGAACACTGAAGCTTTCTTT.

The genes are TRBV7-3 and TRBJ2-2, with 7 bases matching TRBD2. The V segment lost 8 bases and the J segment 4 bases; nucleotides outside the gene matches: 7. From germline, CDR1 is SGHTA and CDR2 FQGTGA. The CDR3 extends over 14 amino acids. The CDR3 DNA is TGTGCCAGCGGGGAAGCGGGGTTCACCGGGGAGCTGTTTTTT. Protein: CASGEAGFTGELFF.